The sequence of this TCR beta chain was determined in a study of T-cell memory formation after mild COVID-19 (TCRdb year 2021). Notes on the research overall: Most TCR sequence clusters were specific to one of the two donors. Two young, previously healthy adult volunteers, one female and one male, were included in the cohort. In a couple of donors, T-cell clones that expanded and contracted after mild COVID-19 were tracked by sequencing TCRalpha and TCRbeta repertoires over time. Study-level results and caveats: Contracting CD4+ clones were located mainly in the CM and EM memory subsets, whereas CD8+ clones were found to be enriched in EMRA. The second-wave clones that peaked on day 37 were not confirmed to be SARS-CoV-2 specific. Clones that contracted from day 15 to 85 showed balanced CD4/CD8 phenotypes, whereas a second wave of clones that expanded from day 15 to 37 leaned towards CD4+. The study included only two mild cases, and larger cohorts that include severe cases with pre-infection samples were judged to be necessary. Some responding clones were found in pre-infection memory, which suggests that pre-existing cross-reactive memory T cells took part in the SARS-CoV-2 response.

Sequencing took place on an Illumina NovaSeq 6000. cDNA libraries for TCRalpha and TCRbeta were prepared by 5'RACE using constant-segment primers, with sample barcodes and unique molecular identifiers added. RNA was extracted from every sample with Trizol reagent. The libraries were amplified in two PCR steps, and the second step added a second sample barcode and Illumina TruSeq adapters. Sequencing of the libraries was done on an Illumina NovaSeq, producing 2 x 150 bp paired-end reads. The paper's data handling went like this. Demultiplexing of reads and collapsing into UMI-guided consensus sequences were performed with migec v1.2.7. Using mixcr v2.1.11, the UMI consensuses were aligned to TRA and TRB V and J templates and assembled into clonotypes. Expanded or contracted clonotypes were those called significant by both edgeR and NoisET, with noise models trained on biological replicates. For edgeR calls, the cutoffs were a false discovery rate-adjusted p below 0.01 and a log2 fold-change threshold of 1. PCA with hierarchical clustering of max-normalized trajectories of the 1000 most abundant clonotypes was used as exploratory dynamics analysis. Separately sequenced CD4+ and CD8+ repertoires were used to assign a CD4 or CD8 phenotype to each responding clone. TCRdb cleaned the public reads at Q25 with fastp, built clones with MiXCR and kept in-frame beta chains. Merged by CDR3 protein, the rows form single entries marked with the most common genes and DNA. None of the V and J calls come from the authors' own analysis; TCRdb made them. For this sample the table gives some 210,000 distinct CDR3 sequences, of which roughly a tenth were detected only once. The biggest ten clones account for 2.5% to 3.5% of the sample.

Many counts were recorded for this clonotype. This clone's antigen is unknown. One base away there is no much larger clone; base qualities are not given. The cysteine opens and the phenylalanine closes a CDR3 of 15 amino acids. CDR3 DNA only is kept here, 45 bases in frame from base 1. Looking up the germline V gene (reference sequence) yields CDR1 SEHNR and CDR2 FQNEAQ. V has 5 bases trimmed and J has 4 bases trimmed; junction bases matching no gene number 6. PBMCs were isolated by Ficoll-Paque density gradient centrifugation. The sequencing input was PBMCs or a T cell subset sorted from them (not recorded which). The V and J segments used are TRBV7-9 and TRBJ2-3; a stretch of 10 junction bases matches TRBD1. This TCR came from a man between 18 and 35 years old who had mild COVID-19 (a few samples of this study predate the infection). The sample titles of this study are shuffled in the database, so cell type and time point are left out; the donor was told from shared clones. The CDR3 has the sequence CASSISGTGADTQYF. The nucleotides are TGTGCCAGCAGCATATCCGGGACAGGGGCAGATACGCAGTATTTT.